Listed here is a single TCR beta chain. This CDR3 comprises 16 residues. From germline, CDR1 is MDHEN and CDR2 SYDVKM. Germline trimming cut 6 bases from V and 4 bases from J; bases unmatched to any gene: 13. A second about 7 to 12 cycle PCR used barcoded and J-beta primers. TCRdb redid the calling of the 5' RACE reads with MiXCR, one entry per CDR3 protein. This table has nearly 800,000 distinct CDR3 sequences, approximately 25% appearing once. The data belong to a study of blood T cells in healthy people across ages. These records were also assigned to another study, of T cells of mothers and their children.

This TCR was sampled from a boy under 18 in good health. Source material: blood. The gene calls are TRBV28 and TRBJ1-2; 8 bases match TRBD1. CDR3 region: CASRTTGAIWGYGYTF. The DNA of the CDR3 is TGTGCCAGCAGAACGACAGGGGCAATTTGGGGCTATGGCTACACCTTC.